This TCR beta chain was sequenced in a study of shared clonotypes between healthy human individuals. Study-wide points: Represented genetic and exposure-history diversity was restricted by having few donors. The study generally estimated greater richness for naive than memory subsets. Clonotype sharing among donors was expected to depend on sequencing depth.

Researchers divided each subset's genomic DNA evenly across several immunoSEQ plates. This table comes from immunoSEQ multiplex PCR, and its TCRdb copy is limited to in-frame clones, with some not included. The data hold fewer than 400,000 clones, with about 74% observed a single time. Trimming removed 5 bases at V and 5 bases at J, with 8 bases between. This CDR3 spans 12 amino acids. Germline CDR1 and CDR2: MDHEN and SYDVKM. Regarding this clone: Antigen: not known.

The receptor comes from a man under 40 in good health. The sample comprised memory CD4+ T cells sorted from blood. Indicated subset: CD45RA-negative fraction. The genes are TRBV28 and TRBJ2-3; D is unresolved. The CDR3 DNA is TGTGCCAGCAGTCCCCAGGAAGATACGCAGTATTTT. The encoded protein is CASSPQEDTQYF.